The 6 T cell receptor beta chains reported below all come from one sample, sequenced in a study of blood T cells in healthy people across ages. Sample-barcoded 5' priming and a J-beta primer mix drove a second PCR of 7 to 11 cycles. TCRdb fed the 5' RACE reads into MiXCR, producing one record per CDR3 protein. The profile shows about 670,000 distinct CDR3 sequences, around 50% of them singletons. The source material was blood. The receptor set was obtained from a woman over 75 in good health.

This clonotype was seen ten or more times. The chain carries TRBV5-6 and TRBJ2-1; D uncertain. The germline CDR1 and CDR2 sequences are SGHDT and YYEEEE. The ends were cut back, 4 bases at V and 8 bases at J, with 16 bases in the middle. This CDR3 contains 14 residues. For the CDR3, the DNA is TGTGCCAGCAGCCCCAGATGGGCGAACGATGAGCAGTTCTTC. This encodes CASSPRWANDEQFF.

This chain connects TRBV5-1 to TRBJ1-2, with 7 positions matching TRBD1. The CDR3 totals 14 residues. CDR1 SGHRS and CDR2 YFSETQ come from the germline V gene. Trimming removed 4 bases from V and 3 bases from J; junction bases left unmatched: 6. The CDR3 DNA reads TGCGCCAGCAGCCCCGGACAGGTCTACTATGGCTACACCTTC. This translates into CASSPGQVYYGYTF. Using reference TRBV5-1 and TRBJ1-2 for the parts outside the CDR3, the full variable domain is KAGVTQTPRYLIKTRGQQVTLSCSPISGHRSVSWYQQTPGQGLQFLFEYFSETQRNKGNFPGRFSGRQFSNSRSEMNVSTLELGDSALYLCASSPGQVYYGYTFGSGTRLTVV.

The chain links TRBV3-1 to TRBJ2-5; 11 bases fit TRBD2. Germline trimming cut 6 bases from V and 1 base from J; bases unmatched to any gene: 7. Per the germline V gene, CDR1 is LGHDT and CDR2 is YNNKEL (reference sequence). The CDR3 covers 16 residues. The CDR3 spells CASRIRGTSGQETQYF. DNA for the CDR3: TGTGCCAGCAGAATACGTGGGACTAGCGGCCAAGAGACCCAGTACTTC.

With respect to this clonotype: Mismatch with germline at one junction end may stem from a read error. DNA of the CDR3: TGTGCCGGCAGCTCAGGTCGGGACAGATACACAGATACGCAGTATTTT. It codes for CAGSSGRDRYTDTQYF. V and J are TRBV7-2 and TRBJ2-3; 7 bases agree with TRBD1. CDR1 is SGHTA and CDR2 is FQGNSA in the germline V gene. CDR3 size: 16 residues. Drawing the rest from reference TRBV7-2 and TRBJ2-3, the complete variable domain is GAGVSQSPSNKVTEKGKDVELRCDPISGHTALYWYRQSLGQGLEFLIYFQGNSAPDKSGLPSDRFSAERTGGSVSTLTIQRTQQEDSAVYLCAGSSGRDRYTDTQYFGPGTRLTVL.

On this clonotype: It may be a read error: a sequence one base away is much more abundant. The rearrangement uses TRBV5-5 and TRBJ2-5; D is ambiguous. Trimming stripped 1 base from V and 5 bases from J, with 15 bases between. The CDR3 has 15 amino acids. CDR1 and CDR2 from the germline V gene are SGHKS and YYEKEE (reference sequence). In nucleotides, the CDR3 is TGTGCCAGCAGCTTGCAGCGAACCAGGATGGAGACCCAGTACTTC. This encodes CASSLQRTRMETQYF.

This chain joins TRBV4-1 and TRBJ1-5, with 10 bases that match TRBD1. Trimming cost V 4 bases and J 4 bases; bases outside gene matches: 10. The germline gives CDR1 MGHRA, CDR2 YSYEKL. This CDR3 region has 17 residues. DNA of the CDR3: TGCGCCAGCAGCCGAGTGCCGGGACAGGGGACTAATCAGCCCCAGCATTTT. It is translated as CASSRVPGQGTNQPQHF.